This TCR beta chain was sequenced in a study of cytomegalovirus exposure and HLA in healthy donors. Study-wide results and caveats: There was a cluster of highly shared sequence variants that was likely a sequencing artifact. Several of the most significant clusters appeared, in a later analysis, to be linked to common viral pathogens.

This PCR relied on a set of 60 Vbeta primers and 13 Jbeta primers. Some clones are missing from TCRdb's copy, which holds only in-frame ones; the method was immunoSEQ multiplex PCR. Its table lists approximately 200,000 clones. The CDR3 extends over 11 amino acids. Germline CDR1 MNHNS, CDR2 SASEGT. V was cut by 10 bases and J by 6 bases, with 13 bases left in between. As regards this clone: The antigen is unknown.

All donors participated as healthy donors of bone marrow. The rearrangement joins TRBV6-1 to TRBJ2-7; the D is unclear. Specimen: PBMCs. This clonotype originated in a boy aged 5-17 years in good health and CMV-seronegative. In DNA form, the CDR3 reads TGTGCCACCGACTTCCCGGGCGAGCAGTACTTC. Residues: CATDFPGEQYF.